The 7 T cell receptor beta chains below all came from one sample that was sequenced in a study of blood T cell repertoires in COVID-19. Assay: immunoSEQ multiplex PCR; the TCRdb copy retains only in-frame clones and omits some. This table holds roughly 250,000 clones, around four fifths found once. Sequencing used peripheral blood. The origin of the receptors is an older woman with active or convalescent COVID-19.

This chain connects TRBV4-2 to TRBJ2-5; D perhaps matches TRBD2 (6 bases). The CDR3 has 16 amino acids. The V end was cut by 0 bases, the J end by 4 bases, with 15 bases between. In germline, CDR1 is LGHNA, CDR2 YNFKEQ. The CDR3 loop is CASSQEAGGPRETQYF. The CDR3 coding sequence is TGTGCCAGCAGCCAAGAAGCCGGAGGGCCTCGAGAGACCCAGTACTTC.

J is TRBJ2-7 and V is TRBV5-4, with TRBD2 as a possible D gene (6 bases). CDR3 length: 16 amino acids. The germline CDR1 and CDR2 sequences are SGHNT and YYREEE (reference sequence). The germline V and J ends were trimmed by 1 base and 7 bases, with 21 bases remaining between them. CDR3 nucleotides: TGTGCCAGCAGCTTGAGGCATAAGGAGGGCGTGGGGGAGCAGTACTTC. Translated, it gives CASSLRHKEGVGEQYF.

This chain uses TRBV27 with TRBJ2-5, with D unresolved. This CDR3 is built from 16 residues. Germline V lookup: CDR1 MNHEY, CDR2 SMNVEV (reference sequence). V lost 5 bases and J lost 0, with 16 bases in between. The CDR3 DNA follows: TGTGCCAGCAGTACCACCCCAACAACGTACCAAGAGACCCAGTACTTC. Translating gives CASSTTPTTYQETQYF.

The DNA for the CDR3 is TGTGCCAGCAGCTTACGCTCAGGTTCTAACTATGGCTACACCTTC. Translating it yields CASSLRSGSNYGYTF. The chain joins TRBV11-2 to TRBJ1-2; D call uncertain. Trimming pared 2 bases from V and 0 bases from J, leaving 10 bases between. Germline V gene lookup returns CDR1 SGHAT and CDR2 FQNNGV. The CDR3 totals 15 residues.

V is TRBV6-5 and J is TRBJ1-6; D is perhaps TRBD1 (5 bases). CDR1 and CDR2 from the germline V gene are MNHEY and SVGAGI. Trimming cost V 4 bases and J 6 bases, with 7 bases left between them. The CDR3 contains 13 residues. The CDR3 loop is CASSWGLNSPLHF. Written as DNA, the CDR3 is TGTGCCAGCAGTTGGGGACTTAATTCACCCCTCCACTTT.

The chain recombines TRBV11-3 with TRBJ2-7; 7 bases fit TRBD1. With 4 bases clipped from V and 5 bases from J, the junction kept 8 bases outside the gene matches. The CDR3 sequence is 14 residues long. CDR1 is SGHNT and CDR2 is YENEEA in the germline V gene. CDR3 sequence: CASSSGGVVNEQYF. The CDR3 nucleotides are TGTGCCAGCAGCTCAGGGGGAGTGGTAAACGAGCAGTACTTC.

The V gene is TRBV5-1, the J gene TRBJ2-2; D might be TRBD1 (5 bases). Germline values: CDR1 SGHRS, CDR2 YFSETQ. The V and J ends lost 0 bases and 6 bases respectively, with 12 bases between them. The CDR3 runs 15 residues. CDR3 sequence: CASSLGRAIPGELFF. CDR3 nucleotide sequence: TGCGCCAGCAGCTTGGGCAGGGCGATCCCCGGGGAGCTGTTTTTT.